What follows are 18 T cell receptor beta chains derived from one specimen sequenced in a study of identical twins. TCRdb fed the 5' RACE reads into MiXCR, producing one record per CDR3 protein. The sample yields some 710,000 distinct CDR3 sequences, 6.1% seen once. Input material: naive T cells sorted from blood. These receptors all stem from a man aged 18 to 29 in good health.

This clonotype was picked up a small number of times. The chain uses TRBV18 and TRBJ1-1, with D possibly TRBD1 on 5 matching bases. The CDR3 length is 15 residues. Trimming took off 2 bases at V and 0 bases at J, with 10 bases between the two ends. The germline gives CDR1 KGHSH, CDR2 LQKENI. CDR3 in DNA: TGTGCCAGCTCACCAAAGGGGTCCCTGAACACTGAAGCTTTCTTT. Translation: CASSPKGSLNTEAFF.

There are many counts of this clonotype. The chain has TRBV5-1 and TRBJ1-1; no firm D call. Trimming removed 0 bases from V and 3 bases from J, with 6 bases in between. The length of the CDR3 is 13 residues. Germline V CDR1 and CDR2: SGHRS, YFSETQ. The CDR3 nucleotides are TGCGCCAGCAGCTTGGCCGTGGACACTGAAGCTTTCTTT. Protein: CASSLAVDTEAFF. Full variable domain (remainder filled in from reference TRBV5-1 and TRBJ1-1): KAGVTQTPRYLIKTRGQQVTLSCSPISGHRSVSWYQQTPGQGLQFLFEYFSETQRNKGNFPGRFSGRQFSNSRSEMNVSTLELGDSALYLCASSLAVDTEAFFGQGTRLTVV.

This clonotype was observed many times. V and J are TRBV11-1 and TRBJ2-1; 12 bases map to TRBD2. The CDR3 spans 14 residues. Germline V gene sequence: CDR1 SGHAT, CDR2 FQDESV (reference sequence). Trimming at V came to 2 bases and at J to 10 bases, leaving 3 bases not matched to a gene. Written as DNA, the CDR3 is TGTGCCAGCAGCTTACTAGCGGGAGGGAGAGAGCAGTTCTTC. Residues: CASSLLAGGREQFF.

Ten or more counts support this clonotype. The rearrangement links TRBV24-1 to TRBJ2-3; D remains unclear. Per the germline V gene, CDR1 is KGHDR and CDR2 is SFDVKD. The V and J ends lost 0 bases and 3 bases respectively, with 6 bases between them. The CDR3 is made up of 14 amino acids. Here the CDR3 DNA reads TGTGCCACCAGTGATTTGGGTCTAACAGATACGCAGTATTTT. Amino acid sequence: CATSDLGLTDTQYF.

CDR3 DNA sequence: TGTGCCAGCAGCTTAGGCCGGCAGCGGGAAAAGTCTCACAATGAGCAGTTCTTC. It encodes CASSLGRQREKSHNEQFF. The rearrangement uses TRBV13 and TRBJ2-1; the match to TRBD2 covers 7 bases. Per the germline V gene, CDR1 is PRHDT and CDR2 is FYEKMQ (reference sequence). The V and J ends lost 0 bases and 5 bases, in that order; junction bases with no gene match: 13. The CDR3 sequence is 18 residues long.

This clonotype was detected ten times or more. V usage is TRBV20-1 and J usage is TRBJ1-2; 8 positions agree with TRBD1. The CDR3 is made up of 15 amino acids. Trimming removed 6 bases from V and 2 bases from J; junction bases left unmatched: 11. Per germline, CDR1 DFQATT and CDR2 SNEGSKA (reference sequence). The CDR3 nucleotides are TGCAGTGCACGCGGGGACAGGTCCTTAAACTATGGCTACACCTTC. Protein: CSARGDRSLNYGYTF.

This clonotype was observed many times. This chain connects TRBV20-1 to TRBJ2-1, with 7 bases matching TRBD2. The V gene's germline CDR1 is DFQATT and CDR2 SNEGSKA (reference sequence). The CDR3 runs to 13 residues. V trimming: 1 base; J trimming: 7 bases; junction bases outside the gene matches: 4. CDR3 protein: CSARVTSSNEQFF. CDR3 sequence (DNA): TGCAGTGCTAGAGTGACTAGCAGTAATGAGCAGTTCTTC.

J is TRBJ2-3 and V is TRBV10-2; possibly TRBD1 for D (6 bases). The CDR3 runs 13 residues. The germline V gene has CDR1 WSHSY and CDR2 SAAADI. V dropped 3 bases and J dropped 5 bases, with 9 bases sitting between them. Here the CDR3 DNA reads TGCGCCAGCAGTGACACAGGGAGAGATACGCAGTATTTT. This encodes CASSDTGRDTQYF.

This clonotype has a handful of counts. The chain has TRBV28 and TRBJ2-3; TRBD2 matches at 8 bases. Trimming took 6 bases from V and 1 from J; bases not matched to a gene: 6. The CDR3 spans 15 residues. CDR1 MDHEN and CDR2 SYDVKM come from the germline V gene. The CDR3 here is CASRAGGYRTDTQYF. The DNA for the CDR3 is TGTGCCAGCAGGGCGGGAGGTTACCGCACAGATACGCAGTATTTT.

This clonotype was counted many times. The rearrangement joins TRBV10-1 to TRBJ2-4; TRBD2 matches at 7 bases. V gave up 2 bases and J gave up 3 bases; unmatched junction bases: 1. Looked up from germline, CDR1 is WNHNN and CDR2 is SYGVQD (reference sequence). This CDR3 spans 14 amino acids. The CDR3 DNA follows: TGCGCCAGCAGTGAGGGACTAGTCAAAAACATTCAGTACTTC. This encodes CASSEGLVKNIQYF.

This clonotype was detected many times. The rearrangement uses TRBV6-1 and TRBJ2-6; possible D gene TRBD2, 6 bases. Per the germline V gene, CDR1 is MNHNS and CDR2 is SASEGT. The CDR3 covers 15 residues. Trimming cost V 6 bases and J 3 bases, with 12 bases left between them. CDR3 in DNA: TGTGCCAGCAGGGCGTCGGGGGTTGGGGCCAACGTCCTGACTTTC. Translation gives CASRASGVGANVLTF.

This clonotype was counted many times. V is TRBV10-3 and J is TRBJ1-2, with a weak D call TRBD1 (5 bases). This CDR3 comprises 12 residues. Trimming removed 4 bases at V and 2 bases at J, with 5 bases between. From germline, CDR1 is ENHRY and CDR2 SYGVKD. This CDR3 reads CAISGQNYGYTF. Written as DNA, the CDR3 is TGTGCCATCAGTGGACAGAACTATGGCTACACCTTC.

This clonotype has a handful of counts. CDR3 sequence: CATSGLTSGNNEQFF. CDR3 nucleotide sequence: TGTGCCACCAGTGGACTGACTAGCGGGAACAATGAGCAGTTCTTC. The gene calls are TRBV24-1 and TRBJ2-1; 11 nucleotides align to TRBD2. Trimming cost V 5 bases and J 5 bases; bases outside gene matches: 4. Germline V gene sequence: CDR1 KGHDR, CDR2 SFDVKD. CDR3 size: 15 residues.

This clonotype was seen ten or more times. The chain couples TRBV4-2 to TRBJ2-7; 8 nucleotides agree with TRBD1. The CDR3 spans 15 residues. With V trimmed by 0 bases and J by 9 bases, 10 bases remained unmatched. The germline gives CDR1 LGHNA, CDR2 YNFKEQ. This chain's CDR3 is CASSQEFQGALGQYF. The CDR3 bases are TGTGCCAGCAGCCAAGAGTTCCAGGGGGCGCTTGGGCAGTACTTC.

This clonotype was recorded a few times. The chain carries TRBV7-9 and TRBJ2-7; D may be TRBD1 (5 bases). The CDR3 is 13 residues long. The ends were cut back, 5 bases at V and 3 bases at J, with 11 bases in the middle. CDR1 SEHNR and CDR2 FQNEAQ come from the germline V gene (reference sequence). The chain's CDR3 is CASSPSTDYEQYF. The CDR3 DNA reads TGTGCCAGCAGCCCCTCGACAGACTACGAGCAGTACTTC.

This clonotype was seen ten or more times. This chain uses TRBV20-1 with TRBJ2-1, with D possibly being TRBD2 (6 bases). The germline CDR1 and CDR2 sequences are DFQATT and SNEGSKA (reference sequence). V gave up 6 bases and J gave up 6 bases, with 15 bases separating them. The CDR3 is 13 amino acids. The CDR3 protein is CSALLGLVNEQFF. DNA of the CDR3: TGCAGTGCCCTATTGGGACTGGTCAATGAGCAGTTCTTC.

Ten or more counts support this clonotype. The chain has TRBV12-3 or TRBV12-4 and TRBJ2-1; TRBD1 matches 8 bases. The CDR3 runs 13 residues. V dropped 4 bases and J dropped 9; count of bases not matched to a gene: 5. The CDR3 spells CASSSTGEGEQFF. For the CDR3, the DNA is TGTGCCAGCAGTTCGACAGGGGAAGGTGAGCAGTTCTTC.

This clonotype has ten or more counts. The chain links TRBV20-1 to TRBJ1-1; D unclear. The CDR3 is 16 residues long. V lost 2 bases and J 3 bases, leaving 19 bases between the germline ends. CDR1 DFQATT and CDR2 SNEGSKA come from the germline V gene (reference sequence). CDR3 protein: CSARRRGRGWDTEAFF. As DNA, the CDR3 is TGCAGTGCTAGAAGGCGGGGTCGAGGCTGGGACACTGAAGCTTTCTTT.